These 19 T cell receptor beta chains were sequenced from one sample in a study of blood T cell repertoires in COVID-19. TCRdb keeps only in-frame clones here, not all; method: immunoSEQ multiplex PCR. The sample carries roughly 120,000 clones, roughly four fifths recorded once. The sample was peripheral blood. The receptor source for this set is a man of 80 years or more with COVID-19, enrolled during active disease.

This chain links TRBV7-9 with TRBJ2-7; 7 nucleotides line up with TRBD1. Germline CDR1 reads SEHNR; CDR2 reads FQNEAQ (reference sequence). V lost 4 bases, J lost 3 bases, and 12 bases stayed unmatched. The CDR3 runs 16 residues. The CDR3 sequence is CASSYGTVRQGYEQYF. The CDR3 DNA follows: TGTGCCAGCAGCTATGGGACCGTGAGACAGGGCTACGAGCAGTACTTC.

This clone has just one count. The gene calls are TRBV19 and TRBJ2-1; 7 bases are a match to TRBD2. CDR1 LNHDA and CDR2 SQIVND come from the germline V gene (reference sequence). CDR3 size: 15 residues. V shed 6 bases, J shed 0 bases, and the junction held 5 bases outside the gene matches. The CDR3 loop is CASRYTSDSYNEQFF. The CDR3 bases are TGTGCCAGTAGGTACACTAGCGACTCCTACAATGAGCAGTTCTTC.

The rearrangement joins TRBV7-2 to TRBJ2-7; tentatively, D is TRBD2 (5 bases). V lost 2 bases, J lost 2 bases, and 7 bases lay in between. The CDR3 has 13 residues. Germline values: CDR1 SGHTA, CDR2 FQGNSA. The CDR3 DNA is TGTGCCAGCAGCTTACTCGGGACCTACGAGCAGTACTTC. This sequence encodes CASSLLGTYEQYF.

The chain joins TRBV27 to TRBJ2-7; TRBD2 agrees at 9 bases. This CDR3 contains 15 residues. Looked up from germline, CDR1 is MNHEY and CDR2 is SMNVEV (reference sequence). Trimming cost V 5 bases and J 6 bases; bases outside gene matches: 11. The CDR3 is CASSPLGSGRFEQYF. In DNA form, the CDR3 reads TGTGCCAGCAGTCCCCTGGGTAGCGGGAGATTCGAGCAGTACTTC.

The chain uses TRBV24-1 and TRBJ1-2; 11 nucleotides agree with TRBD1. From germline, CDR1 is KGHDR and CDR2 SFDVKD. The CDR3 is 15 amino acids. Losses at the gene ends were 3 bases for V and 8 bases for J; bases not matched to a gene: 7. The CDR3 protein is CATSDTRTGGAGYTF. CDR3 nucleotide sequence: TGTGCCACCAGTGATACAAGGACAGGGGGCGCGGGCTACACCTTC.

The rearrangement links TRBV28 to TRBJ2-7; D gene ambiguous. Trimming pared 3 bases from V and 0 bases from J, leaving 12 bases between. CDR1 and CDR2 from the germline V gene are MDHEN and SYDVKM. The CDR3 sequence is 15 residues long. DNA for the CDR3: TGTGCCAGCAGTTTGAGGCGGTACACCTCCTACGAGCAGTACTTC. It translates to CASSLRRYTSYEQYF.

The chain recombines TRBV27 with TRBJ2-6, with 8 nucleotides matching TRBD1. Germline CDR1 MNHEY, CDR2 SMNVEV (reference sequence). CDR3 size: 18 residues. The V gene end was trimmed by 5 bases and the J gene end by 0 bases; junction bases not matched to a gene: 9. The CDR3 region has the DNA TGTGCCAGCAGTCCGATGACAGGGGCGCTCTCTGGGGCCAACGTCCTGACTTTC. It specifies CASSPMTGALSGANVLTF.

The J gene is TRBJ2-5, the V gene TRBV4-3; possible D gene TRBD1, 6 bases. The V end was cut by 4 bases, the J end by 2 bases, with 8 bases between. CDR1 and CDR2 from the germline V gene are LGHNA and YSLEER. The CDR3 extends over 13 amino acids. The CDR3: CASSPQGQETQYF. The CDR3 DNA reads TGCGCCAGCAGCCCGCAGGGGCAAGAGACCCAGTACTTC.

This chain joins TRBV5-1 and TRBJ2-7; D is unresolved. V lost 0 bases, J lost 0 bases, and 16 bases lay in between. Germline-derived CDR1 and CDR2 are SGHRS and YFSETQ. There are 17 residues in the CDR3. The CDR3 loop reads CASSLDEAAQSSYEQYF. The CDR3 DNA follows: TGCGCCAGCAGCTTGGATGAGGCAGCTCAATCCTCCTACGAGCAGTACTTC.

This rearrangement joins TRBV10-1 to TRBJ1-6; D is possibly TRBD1 (5 bases). Deletions cut 3 bases from V and 0 bases from J, with 21 bases between. CDR1 and CDR2 from the germline V gene are WNHNN and SYGVQD (reference sequence). The CDR3 totals 20 residues. CDR3 protein: CASSDPDNDKTSSYNSPLHF. CDR3 bases: TGCGCCAGCAGTGACCCGGACAACGATAAAACGAGCTCCTATAATTCACCCCTCCACTTT.

The chain links TRBV2 to TRBJ1-2, with a tentative D call TRBD1 (6 bases). The CDR3 is made up of 13 amino acids. Germline CDR1 SNHLY, CDR2 FYNNEI. V lost 4 bases and J lost 4, with 10 bases in between. CDR3 DNA: TGTGCCAGCAGTGGAACAGGGCCCTATGGCTACACCTTC. Amino acid sequence: CASSGTGPYGYTF.

The chain combines TRBV5-6 with TRBJ2-1; 7 positions match TRBD2. Germline assignment: CDR1 SGHDT and CDR2 YYEEEE. This CDR3 has 17 amino acids. The V gene end was trimmed by 3 bases and the J gene end by 6 bases; junction bases not matched to a gene: 15. The CDR3 bases are TGTGCCAGCAGCTCCTATCTTAGCGGGCCGGGAGGCAATGAGCAGTTCTTC. This gives the protein CASSSYLSGPGGNEQFF.

The sample holds one count of this clone. The rearrangement links TRBV28 to TRBJ2-5, with 7 bases lining up with TRBD2. CDR3 size: 15 residues. The germline V gene encodes CDR1 MDHEN and CDR2 SYDVKM. V shed 2 bases, J shed 1 base, and the junction held 4 bases outside the gene matches. The CDR3 coding sequence is TGTGCCAGCAGTTTAGGCGGGAGTAGCCAAGAGACCCAGTACTTC. Amino acid sequence: CASSLGGSSQETQYF.

CDR3 sequence: CASSAGQNQPQHF. CDR3 DNA: TGTGCCAGCAGTGCAGGACAGAATCAGCCCCAGCATTTT. The V call is TRBV6-6, the J call TRBJ1-5, with a weak D call TRBD1 (6 bases). V lost 5 bases, J lost 4 bases, and 9 bases lay in between. CDR3 length: 13 amino acids. In germline, CDR1 is MNHNY, CDR2 SVGAGI (reference sequence).

J is TRBJ2-7 and V is TRBV10-3, with D maybe TRBD2 (6 bases). This CDR3 contains 16 residues. With 7 bases removed from V and 6 bases from J, the gap between germline ends came to 25 bases. Germline CDR1 is ENHRY and CDR2 is SYGVKD. The CDR3 loop reads CAIKPAGGEVRGEQYF. In nucleotides, the CDR3 is TGTGCCATCAAACCAGCGGGCGGAGAGGTCCGGGGCGAGCAGTACTTC.

This chain joins TRBV2 and TRBJ2-7; maybe TRBD2 (5 bases). The CDR3 spans 11 residues. Trimming removed 7 bases from V and 7 bases from J, with 11 bases in between. The germline CDR1 and CDR2 sequences are SNHLY and FYNNEI. CDR3 coding DNA: TGTGCCAGCACCGACGGGGAAGAGCAGTACTTC. Protein sequence: CASTDGEEQYF. Variable domain in full (rest from reference TRBV2 and TRBJ2-7): EPEVTQTPSHQVTQMGQEVILRCVPISNHLYFYWYRQILGQKVEFLVSFYNNEISEKSEIFDDQFSVERPDGSNFTLKIRSTKLEDSAMYFCASTDGEEQYFGPGTRLTVT.

This clone was counted at least ten times. V and J are TRBV3-1 (or the pseudogene TRBV3-2) and TRBJ2-7, with TRBD2 matching 12 bases. V dropped 4 bases and J dropped 5; count of bases not matched to a gene: 6. Per the germline V gene, CDR1 is LGHDT and CDR2 is YNNKEL (reference sequence). The length of the CDR3 is 15 residues. The CDR3: CASSPRLAGDHEQYF. The CDR3 nucleotides read TGTGCCAGCAGCCCTCGACTAGCGGGAGACCACGAGCAGTACTTC.

This clone is termed medium-sized. V and J are TRBV19 and TRBJ2-7; TRBD2 aligns across 10 bases. The CDR3 consists of 15 residues. Germline lookup yields CDR1 LNHDA and CDR2 SQIVND (reference sequence). The junction had 4 bases not matched to a gene; V was cut back by 5 bases and J by 0 bases. The CDR3 DNA is TGTGCCAGTAGTCAAGCGGGAGGGAGCTCCTACGAGCAGTACTTC. Translated: CASSQAGGSSYEQYF.

This clone appeared a few times. The CDR3 sequence is CASSLSNSGNTIYF. CDR3 in DNA: TGTGCCAGCAGCCTCAGTAACTCTGGAAACACCATATATTTT. The V call is TRBV14, the J call TRBJ1-3; D is unresolved. The germline gives CDR1 SGHDN, CDR2 FVKESK. Trimming cost V 4 bases and J 0 bases, with 7 bases left between them. This CDR3 is built from 14 residues.